The TCR beta chain described here comes from a study of cytomegalovirus exposure and HLA in healthy donors. Findings of the study overall: Being productive about 87% or about 30% of the time was typical of most TCR beta V segments in an earlier analysis. The authors assumed roughly uniform sequencing depth across donors for presence/absence analyses. Association of approximately 16,000 TCR beta sequences with HLA alleles was found at 0.05 false discovery rate in a later analysis.

V lost 5 bases and J lost 8, with 15 bases in between. This CDR3 has 13 amino acids. CDR1 and CDR2 (germline): PRHDT, FYEKMQ (reference sequence). Comment on this clone: The target antigen is unknown.

Both 60 Vbeta primers and 13 Jbeta primers went into the PCR. Libraries were prepared by immunoSEQ multiplex PCR; TCRdb keeps only in-frame clonotypes and omits some of them. The sample lists roughly 150,000 clones; roughly 70% were seen once. This sequence was found in a man aged 25-45 years in good health and CMV-seropositive. The sequenced material came from PBMCs. The chain employs TRBV13 and TRBJ1-1, with D maybe TRBD1 (5 bases). CDR3 region: CASSLATGVEAFF. CDR3 bases: TGTGCCAGCAGCCTAGCCACGGGGGTAGAAGCTTTCTTT.